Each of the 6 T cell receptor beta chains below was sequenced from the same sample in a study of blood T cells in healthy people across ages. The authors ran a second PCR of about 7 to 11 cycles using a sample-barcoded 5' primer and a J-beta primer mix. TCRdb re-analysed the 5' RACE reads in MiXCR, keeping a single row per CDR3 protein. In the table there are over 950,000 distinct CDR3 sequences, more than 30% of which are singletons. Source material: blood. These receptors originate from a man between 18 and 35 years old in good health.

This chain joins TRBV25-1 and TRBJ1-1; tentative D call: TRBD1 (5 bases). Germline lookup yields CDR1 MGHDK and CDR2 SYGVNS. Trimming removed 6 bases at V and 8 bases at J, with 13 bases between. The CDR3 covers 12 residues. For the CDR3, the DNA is TGTGCCAGCAGCGGCGGAGCAGGGGAAGCTTTCTTT. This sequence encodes CASSGGAGEAFF.

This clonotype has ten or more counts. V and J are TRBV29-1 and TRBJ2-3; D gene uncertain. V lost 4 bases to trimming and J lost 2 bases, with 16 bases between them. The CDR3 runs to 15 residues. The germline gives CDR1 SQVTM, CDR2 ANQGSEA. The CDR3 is CSVVEVRATTDTQYF. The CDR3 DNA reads TGCAGCGTTGTGGAAGTTAGGGCCACCACAGATACGCAGTATTTT.

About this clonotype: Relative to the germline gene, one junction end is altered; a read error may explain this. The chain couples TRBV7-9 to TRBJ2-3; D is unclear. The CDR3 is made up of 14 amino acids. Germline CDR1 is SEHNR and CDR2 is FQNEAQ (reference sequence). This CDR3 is CASSGEQSTDTLYF. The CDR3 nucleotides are TGTGCCAGCAGCGGGGAACAGAGCACAGATACGCTGTATTTT. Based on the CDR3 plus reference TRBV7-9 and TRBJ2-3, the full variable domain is DTGVSQNPRHKITKRGQNVTFRCDPISEHNRLYWYRQTLGQGPEFLTYFQNEAQLEKSRLLSDRFSAERPKGSFSTLEIQRTEQGDSAMYLCASSGEQSTDTLYFGPGTRLTVL.

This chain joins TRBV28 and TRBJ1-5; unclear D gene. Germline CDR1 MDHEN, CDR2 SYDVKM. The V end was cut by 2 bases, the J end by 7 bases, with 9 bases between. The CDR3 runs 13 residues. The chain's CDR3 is CASSLNLGQPQHF. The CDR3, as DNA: TGTGCCAGCAGTTTAAATTTGGGCCAGCCCCAGCATTTT.

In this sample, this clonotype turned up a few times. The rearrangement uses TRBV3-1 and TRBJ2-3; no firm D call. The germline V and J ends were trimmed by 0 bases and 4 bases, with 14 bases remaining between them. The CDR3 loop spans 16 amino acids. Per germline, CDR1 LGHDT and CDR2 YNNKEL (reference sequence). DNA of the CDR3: TGTGCCAGCAGCCAAGACAGACCGGCCGTGGCAGATACGCAGTATTTT. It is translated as CASSQDRPAVADTQYF.

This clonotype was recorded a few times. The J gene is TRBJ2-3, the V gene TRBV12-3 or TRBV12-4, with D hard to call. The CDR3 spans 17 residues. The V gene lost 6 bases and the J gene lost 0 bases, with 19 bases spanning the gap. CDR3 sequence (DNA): TGTGCCAGCAGCTCTAGGGTCCGCAGAACTAGCACAGATACGCAGTATTTT. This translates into CASSSRVRRTSTDTQYF.